Listed below are T cell receptor beta chains from one sample, sequenced in a study of T cell responses to AZD1222 COVID-19 vaccine. Generated by immunoSEQ multiplex PCR, the TCRdb table keeps only in-frame clones and is missing some. The table records some 120,000 clones, roughly nine tenths of them present only once. Sequences were derived from peripheral blood, sampled on day 0 of AZD1222 vaccination. These receptors came from an adult in good health. Each CDR3 is given with its conserved first and last residue. The D gene is left open where the match is weak.

TRBV7-3	14	TRBD2	TRBJ2-7	CASSRGGDFAEQYF	TGTGCCAGCAGCCGCGGGGGGGATTTTGCCGAGCAGTACTTC
TRBV3-1/TRBV3-2	14	TRBD1	TRBJ1-5	CASSPTGGNQPQHF	TGTGCCAGCAGCCCGACAGGGGGCAACCAGCCCCAGCATTTT
TRBV5-1	15	TRBD1	TRBJ1-6	CASSFATGGESPLHF	TGCGCCAGCAGCTTTGCTACAGGGGGCGAATCACCCCTCCACTTT
TRBV27	14	.	TRBJ1-1	CASKGRPLNTEAFF	TGTGCCAGCAAAGGCCGTCCCCTGAACACTGAAGCTTTCTTT
TRBV19	14	TRBD1	TRBJ1-5	CASSRGQGNQPQHF	TGTGCCAGTAGTCGGGGACAGGGCAATCAGCCCCAGCATTTT
TRBV27	14	TRBD1	TRBJ2-4	CASSTRQGRNIQYF	TGTGCCAGCAGTACACGACAGGGCAGAAACATTCAGTACTTC
TRBV29-1	13	.	TRBJ1-1	CSANWRGRSEAFF	TGCAGCGCTAATTGGCGGGGGCGTAGTGAAGCTTTCTTT
TRBV5-6	15	TRBD1	TRBJ1-1	CASILEQGANTEAFF	TGTGCCAGCATTCTAGAACAGGGGGCGAACACTGAAGCTTTCTTT
TRBV21-1	11	.	TRBJ1-5	CARGGNQPQHF	TGTGCCAGGGGTGGCAATCAGCCCCAGCATTTT
TRBV12-5	15	.	TRBJ2-1	CASGLVQGPYNEQFF	TGTGCTAGTGGTTTGGTACAGGGTCCATACAATGAGCAGTTCTTC
TRBV7-8	14	.	TRBJ2-1	CASSFRVLGNEQFF	TGTGCCAGCAGCTTTCGGGTCCTGGGCAATGAGCAGTTCTTC
TRBV7-3	15	TRBD1	TRBJ1-2	CASSLKVGQPYGYTF	TGTGCCAGCAGCTTAAAAGTGGGACAGCCATATGGCTACACCTTC
TRBV10-1	19	.	TRBJ2-7	CASSDGRVRPGGSSHEQYF	TGCGCCAGCAGTGACGGCAGGGTCCGTCCTGGGGGGAGTTCCCACGAGCAGTACTTC
TRBV7-8	16	TRBD2	TRBJ2-1	CASSLGASGITNEQFF	TGTGCCAGCAGCTTAGGGGCTAGCGGGATAACCAATGAGCAGTTCTTC